This T cell receptor beta chain came from a study of T-cell memory formation after mild COVID-19. As concerns this clonotype: What it binds is unknown.

Trimming cost V 6 bases and J 3 bases, with 3 bases left between them. Germline V gene lookup returns CDR1 MNHNS and CDR2 SASEGT. CDR3 length equals 10 residues. A 5'RACE reaction primed in the constant segment made cDNA libraries of TCR alpha and TCR beta, and these carried sample barcodes and UMIs. TCRdb fed the 5' RACE reads into MiXCR, producing one record per CDR3 protein. In the table there are 92,000 or so distinct CDR3 sequences, roughly 16% of which are singletons. Study-wide results and limits: Contracting CD4+ clones lay largely in CM and EM, with CD8+ ones residing in EMRA.

The TCR was taken from a man aged 18 to 29 who had mild COVID-19 (a few samples of this study predate the infection). Cell type and time point are not known. The specimen sequenced was PBMCs or a T cell subset sorted from them (not recorded which). The rearrangement links TRBV6-1 to TRBJ2-7; D ambiguous. CDR3 nucleotide sequence: TGTGCCAGCAGGGACTACGAGCAGTACTTC. Its protein product is CASRDYEQYF.